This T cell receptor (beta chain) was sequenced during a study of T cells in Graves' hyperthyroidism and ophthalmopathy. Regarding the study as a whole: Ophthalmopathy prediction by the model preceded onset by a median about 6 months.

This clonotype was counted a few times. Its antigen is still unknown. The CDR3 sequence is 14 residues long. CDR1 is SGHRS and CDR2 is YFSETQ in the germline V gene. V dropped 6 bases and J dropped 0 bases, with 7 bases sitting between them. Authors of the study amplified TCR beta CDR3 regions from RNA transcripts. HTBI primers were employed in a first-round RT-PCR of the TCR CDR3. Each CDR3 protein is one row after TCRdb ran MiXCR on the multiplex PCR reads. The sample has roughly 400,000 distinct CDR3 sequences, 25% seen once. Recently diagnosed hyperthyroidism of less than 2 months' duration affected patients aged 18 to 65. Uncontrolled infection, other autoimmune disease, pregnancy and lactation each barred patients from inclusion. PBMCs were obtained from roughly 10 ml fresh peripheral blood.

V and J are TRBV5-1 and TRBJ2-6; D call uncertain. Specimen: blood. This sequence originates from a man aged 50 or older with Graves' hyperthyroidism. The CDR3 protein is CASTGDSGANVLTF. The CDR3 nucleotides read TGCGCCAGCACCGGAGACTCTGGGGCCAACGTCCTGACTTTC. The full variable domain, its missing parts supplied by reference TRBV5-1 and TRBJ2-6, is KAGVTQTPRYLIKTRGQQVTLSCSPISGHRSVSWYQQTPGQGLQFLFEYFSETQRNKGNFPGRFSGRQFSNSRSEMNVSTLELGDSALYLCASTGDSGANVLTFGAGSRLTVL.